Following are 32 T cell receptor beta chains from one sample sequenced in a study of tumor-infiltrating lymphocytes in primary liver carcinoma. Blood RNA came from unsorted whole blood; germline DNA was also extracted. Starting from 500 ng of total RNA, TCR beta cDNA was produced with a primer in the constant region. Researchers made the TCR beta libraries by running three nested multiplex PCR rounds with slightly modified ARM-PCR. PCR rounds one and two used TRBV1-TRBV30 forward primers with a C-beta reverse primer for 9 to 10 cycles each. In TCRdb, the multiplex PCR reads were re-called with MiXCR into one record per CDR3 protein. The sample has 320,000 or so distinct CDR3 sequences, 55% to 65% seen once; the top ten hold roughly 8.6%. Sequencing was done on a sample of peripheral blood. The receptor set was obtained from a man between 35 and 55 years old with primary liver carcinoma and hepatitis B virus infection.

Remarks on this clonotype: A much bigger clone sits one base away, suggesting this may be a read error. The J gene is TRBJ2-5, the V gene TRBV6-1, with 11 bases identical to TRBD2. This CDR3 region has 16 residues. The J segment lost 1 base and the V segment lost 7 bases, leaving 8 bases of the junction unmatched. Germline values: CDR1 MNHNS, CDR2 SASEGT. The CDR3: CASIAMGLAAQETQYF. The CDR3 coding sequence is TGTGCCAGCATTGCGATGGGACTAGCGGCCCAAGAGACCCAGTACTTC.

The chain recombines TRBV30 with TRBJ1-4; D perhaps matches TRBD1 (6 bases). V gave up 8 bases and J gave up 7 bases, with 14 bases separating them. Germline CDR1 and CDR2: GTSNPN and SVGIG (reference sequence). The CDR3 extends over 12 amino acids. As DNA, the CDR3 is TGTGCCCCGTCAGGGGTGCGTGAAAAACTGTTTTTT. It yields the protein CAPSGVREKLFF.

This chain uses TRBV5-1 with TRBJ2-1; 10 bases line up with TRBD2. CDR1 SGHRS and CDR2 YFSETQ come from the germline V gene. The CDR3 loop spans 17 amino acids. After removal of 3 bases from V and 4 bases from J, the junction contained 10 bases not matched to a gene. DNA of the CDR3: TGCGCCAGCAGCTCTAGCCCCCAACTAGCGGGGTACAATGAGCAGTTCTTC. It codes for CASSSSPQLAGYNEQFF. The full variable domain, completed using reference TRBV5-1 and TRBJ2-1, is KAGVTQTPRYLIKTRGQQVTLSCSPISGHRSVSWYQQTPGQGLQFLFEYFSETQRNKGNFPGRFSGRQFSNSRSEMNVSTLELGDSALYLCASSSSPQLAGYNEQFFGPGTRLTVL.

As regards this clonotype: The germline gene is not matched at one end of the junction; a read error may be the cause. V is TRBV14 and J is TRBJ2-6, with 8 bases that match TRBD2. The CDR3 is 15 amino acids. Germline-derived CDR1 and CDR2 are SGHDN and FVKESK. CDR3 region: CASSQETGGANVLTF. Written as DNA, the CDR3 is TGTGCCAGCAGCCAAGAGACGGGAGGGGCCAACGTCCTGACGTTC.

The chain is built from TRBV10-3 and TRBJ2-6; 11 bases fit TRBD1. V trimming: 4 bases; J trimming: 4 bases; junction bases outside the gene matches: 9. The CDR3 consists of 18 residues. The germline gives CDR1 ENHRY, CDR2 SYGVKD. CDR3 residues: CAISGTGGTNWGANVLTF. The CDR3 DNA sequence: TGTGCCATCAGTGGGACAGGGGGCACGAATTGGGGGGCCAACGTCCTGACTTTC.

With respect to this clonotype: A read error may be the cause here, since a much bigger clone is one base away. The chain is built from TRBV29-1 and TRBJ1-5, with D possibly TRBD1 on 6 matching bases. The ends were cut back, 4 bases at V and 3 bases at J, with 13 bases in the middle. This CDR3 is 14 amino acids long. The germline gives CDR1 SQVTM, CDR2 ANQGSEA. The CDR3 sequence is CSVARGAFNQPQHF. Written as DNA, the CDR3 is TGCAGCGTTGCCCGGGGGGCGTTCAATCAGCCCCAGCATTTT.

This clonotype has just one count. This may come from a read error, since a much larger clone is one base off. V gene TRBV12-3 or TRBV12-4 combines with J gene TRBJ2-3; the match to TRBD2 covers 10 bases. The length of the CDR3 is 14 residues. V lost 9 bases and J lost 1; bases outside the gene matches: 4. The CDR3 loop is CARNGLAGTDTQYF. In nucleotides, the CDR3 is TGTGCCAGAAACGGACTAGCGGGCACAGATACGCAGTATTTT.

Regarding this clonotype: A junction end diverges from the germline sequence, so it may reflect a read error. The gene calls are TRBV6-5 and TRBJ2-5; possibly TRBD2 for D (6 bases). Germline CDR1 and CDR2: MNHEY and SVGAGI. The CDR3 runs to 11 residues. CDR3 residues: CTSSYREIQYF. CDR3 nucleotides: TGTACCAGCAGTTACCGGGAGATCCAGTACTTC.

This clonotype was seen only once. The missing conserved phenylalanine or tryptophan at the end of this CDR3 makes a read error likely. The genes are TRBV11-2 and TRBJ2-7, with TRBD2 matching over 13 bases. Germline V gives CDR1 SGHAT, CDR2 FQNNGV. Trimming took 7 bases from V and 10 from J; bases not matched to a gene: 16. CDR3 length equals 16 residues. CDR3 protein: CASTPIWTSGSSEQYL. CDR3 DNA: TGTGCCAGCACCCCAATCTGGACTAGCGGGAGTAGCGAACAGTACCTC.

This clonotype showed up many times. The rearrangement links TRBV12-3 or TRBV12-4 to TRBJ1-2; no clear D. Trimming left V 6 bases short and J 8 bases short, with 10 bases between. The CDR3 has 11 amino acids. The CDR3 spells CASRTIGGYTF. The CDR3, as DNA: TGTGCCAGCAGAACTATTGGGGGCTACACCTTC.

Concerning this clonotype itself: This may be a read error, as it is one base from a much larger clone. The rearrangement joins TRBV6-1 to TRBJ2-4; 8 bases are a match to TRBD1. The CDR3 extends over 15 amino acids. Germline CDR1 reads MNHNS; CDR2 reads SASEGT. The CDR3 region has the DNA TGTGCCAGGAGTGAGGGCCCGGGACAGGCAAACATTCAGTACTTC. Translating it yields CARSEGPGQANIQYF.

This clonotype appeared a single time. The chain has TRBV7-9 and TRBJ2-2; D unresolved. Trimming took 3 bases from V and 7 from J, leaving 9 bases between them. The length of the CDR3 is 13 residues. Germline loops: CDR1 SEHNR, CDR2 FQNEAQ (reference sequence). The CDR3: CASSFGPIGELFF. CDR3 sequence (DNA): TGTGCCAGCAGCTTTGGACCCATCGGGGAGCTGTTTTTT.

Notes on this clonotype: A much larger clone differs from this one at a single base, so this may be a read error. The chain couples TRBV6-7 to TRBJ1-1; D gene ambiguous. TRBV6-7 is treated as an ORF (open reading frame) with a function not yet certain. V gave up 7 bases and J gave up 5 bases, with 23 bases separating them. The CDR3 has 16 residues. In DNA, the CDR3 is TGTGCCAGCACGGAGTGGAGAAGGCGGGAGGAGACTGAAGCTTTCTTT. Translation: CASTEWRRREETEAFF.

A single count supports this clonotype. This may stem from a read error, because a much larger clone lies one nucleotide away. This chain connects TRBV6-1 to TRBJ1-1; D unclear. V lost 2 bases and J lost 5, with 9 bases in between. Germline CDR1 and CDR2: MNHNS and SASEGT. The CDR3 spans 13 residues. CDR3 sequence (DNA): TGTGCCAGCAGTGAAAGCCCGTGGACTGAAGCTTTCTTT. It translates to CASSESPWTEAFF.

This clonotype appeared a few times. The chain has TRBV5-5 and TRBJ1-1; D not certain. V lost 3 bases, J lost 1 base, and 10 bases lay in between. The CDR3 contains 14 residues. Germline values: CDR1 SGHKS, CDR2 YYEKEE (reference sequence). The DNA for the CDR3 is TGTGCCAGCAGCTCTTTGTCCCAGAACACTGAAGCTTTCTTT. Residues: CASSSLSQNTEAFF. Variable domain in full (rest from reference TRBV5-5 and TRBJ1-1): DAGVTQSPTHLIKTRGQQVTLRCSPISGHKSVSWYQQVLGQGPQFIFQYYEKEERGRGNFPDRFSARQFPNYSSELNVNALLLGDSALYLCASSSLSQNTEAFFGQGTRLTVV.

The CDR3 region has the DNA TGTGCCAGCAGCCACGCCGGGCCTTCCAATGAGCAGTTCTTC. This encodes CASSHAGPSNEQFF. V gene TRBV13 combines with J gene TRBJ2-1; D not resolved. The germline gives CDR1 PRHDT, CDR2 FYEKMQ (reference sequence). V was pared by 5 bases and J by 6 bases, with 14 bases between. CDR3 length: 14 residues.

On this clonotype: This likely comes from a read error, as the CDR3 has no conserved phenylalanine or tryptophan at its end. The DNA is omitted, as the CDR3 cannot be located on it reliably, and the CDR3 follows TCRdb's listing. The CDR3 protein is CASGCLPGGMNTEVFL. The rearrangement links TRBV12-5 to TRBJ1-1; the table calls TRBD1, which could not be checked here. Germline-derived CDR1 and CDR2 are LGHNT and FRNRAP. Both ends counted, the CDR3 spans 16 residues.

This clonotype was counted a single time. Likely a read error: the CDR3 ends without its conserved phenylalanine or tryptophan. V and J are TRBV6-5 and TRBJ1-5; no clear D. The germline gives CDR1 MNHEY, CDR2 SVGAGI. The CDR3 contains 15 residues. Written as DNA, the CDR3 is TGTGCCAGCAGTTACTCAGTTAATAGCAGTCAGCCCCAGCATTCT. Translation gives CASSYSVNSSQPQHS.

A word on this clonotype: Its ends do not fully match the called genes, so a read error is possible. CDR3 sequence: CASISDLKSSGANALTF. In DNA form, the CDR3 reads TGTGCCAGCATCTCGGACCTAAAGAGCTCTGGGGCCAACGCCCTGACTTTC. The V gene is TRBV6-6, the J gene TRBJ2-6, with D perhaps TRBD1 (5 bases). Germline V CDR1 and CDR2: MNHNY, SVGAGI (reference sequence). This CDR3 spans 17 amino acids.

A note on this clonotype: A read error may be the cause here, since a much bigger clone is one base away. V and J are TRBV6-1 and TRBJ2-7; the match to TRBD2 covers 13 bases. The length of the CDR3 is 17 residues. Germline lookup yields CDR1 MNHNS and CDR2 SASEGT. The CDR3 nucleotides are TGTGCCAACAGTGGTGGGTTGACTAGCGGGGGGTCCTACGAGCAGTACTTC. Amino acids: CANSGGLTSGGSYEQYF.

This clonotype came up many times. The J gene is TRBJ2-3, the V gene TRBV11-2, with a weak D call TRBD2 (6 bases). CDR1 is SGHAT, CDR2 FQNNGV, per germline. The CDR3 totals 17 residues. Trimming pared 5 bases from V and 1 base from J, leaving 19 bases between. CDR3 coding DNA: TGTGCCAGCAGCGCCCTGAACCGACTAGATCGCACAGATACGCAGTATTTT. It codes for CASSALNRLDRTDTQYF.

Regarding this clonotype: The junction and the germline gene differ at one end; a read error may be behind it. This chain connects TRBV11-2 to TRBJ2-5, with 7 bases identical to TRBD2. This CDR3 region has 16 residues. The germline gives CDR1 SGHAT, CDR2 FQNNGV. The CDR3 region has the DNA TGTGCCGGCAGCTTAGGACCAGCGGGAAACCGAGAGACCCAGTACTTC. The encoded protein is CAGSLGPAGNRETQYF.

The CDR3 nucleotides are TGTGCCAGCAGCTTAGACCTGGGACATAACACTGAAGCTTTCTTT. It translates to CASSLDLGHNTEAFF. The rearrangement uses TRBV11-2 and TRBJ1-1, with TRBD1 as a possible D gene (6 bases). The CDR3 covers 15 residues. Trimming removed 0 bases at V and 2 bases at J, with 10 bases between. CDR1 SGHAT and CDR2 FQNNGV come from the germline V gene.

This clonotype has just one count. The chain links TRBV6-6 to TRBJ2-5; 8 bases are shared with TRBD2. Germline-derived CDR1 and CDR2 are MNHNY and SVGAGI (reference sequence). The CDR3 covers 17 residues. The ends lost 0 bases at V and 5 bases at J; junction bases unmatched: 11. The CDR3 DNA sequence: TGTGCCAGCAGTTACTCGACTAGCGAGAGGGCCCCTGAGACCCAGTACTTC. It encodes CASSYSTSERAPETQYF.

As for this clonotype: Possible read error: a much larger clone is one base away. The genes are TRBV10-2 and TRBJ2-7; D not certain. CDR1 and CDR2 from the germline V gene are WSHSY and SAAADI. The ends were cut back, 10 bases at V and 0 bases at J, with 16 bases in the middle. This CDR3 comprises 14 residues. The CDR3 nucleotides are TGCGCCACTAGTAACCTCGAGAGCTCCTACGAGCAGTACTTC. Protein: CATSNLESSYEQYF.

The chain carries TRBV6-1 and TRBJ2-6; 12 bases line up with TRBD1. CDR1 is MNHNS and CDR2 is SASEGT in the germline V gene. The CDR3 has 19 amino acids. Trimming removed 6 bases from V and 3 bases from J; junction bases left unmatched: 12. The CDR3 DNA follows: TGTGCCAGCAGATCGACCCGGGACAGGGGGCTTCTTGGGGCCAACGTCCTGACTTTC. It is translated as CASRSTRDRGLLGANVLTF.

As concerns this clonotype: The conserved final phenylalanine or tryptophan is absent from the CDR3, which likely points to a read error. This rearrangement joins TRBV4-1 to TRBJ1-2; D is perhaps TRBD1 (6 bases). CDR1 MGHRA and CDR2 YSYEKL come from the germline V gene. The ends were cut back, 1 base at V and 5 bases at J, with 14 bases in the middle. The CDR3 has 15 amino acids. The CDR3 sequence is CASSQVQGMSYGYTS. As DNA, the CDR3 is TGCGCCAGCAGCCAAGTACAGGGAATGTCGTATGGCTACACCTCC.

Notes on this clonotype: Sequence at one end of the junction differs from germline and may be a read error. This sequence joins TRBV6-1 and TRBJ1-3; TRBD1 matches 7 bases. CDR3 size: 14 residues. Germline assignment: CDR1 MNHNS and CDR2 SASEGT. In DNA form, the CDR3 reads TGTGTCAGCAGAGAAGGGACAGCTGGAGACACCATATATTTT. It specifies CVSREGTAGDTIYF.

About this clonotype itself: An end of the junction differs from the germline gene, which may be a read error. V is TRBV9 and J is TRBJ1-6; possible D gene TRBD1, 6 bases. Germline V CDR1 and CDR2: SGDLS, YYNGEE. The CDR3 length is 14 residues. CDR3: CASSLQTGDSPLHF. For the CDR3, the DNA is TGTGCCAGCAGCCTTCAGACAGGCGATTCCCCCCTCCACTTT.

A note on this clonotype: This may be a read error, as it is one base from a much larger clone. Because it lacks the conserved phenylalanine or tryptophan at the end, this CDR3 is likely a read error. The chain employs TRBV29-1 and TRBJ2-7; D may be TRBD2 (5 bases). Trimming removed 4 bases from V and 7 bases from J, with 23 bases in between. CDR3 length equals 15 residues. The germline CDR1 and CDR2 sequences are SQVTM and ANQGSEA. The CDR3 sequence is CSVGGPSGLSVEQYY. CDR3 DNA: TGCAGCGTTGGCGGGCCCAGCGGATTGTCGGTTGAGCAGTACTAC.

Note on this clonotype: The junction departs from germline at one end; a sequencing error may be responsible. The genes are TRBV14 and TRBJ2-5; the match to TRBD2 covers 11 bases. The germline gives CDR1 SGHDN, CDR2 FVKESK. The CDR3 covers 16 residues. The CDR3 region is CASSPLTSGSLETLYF. As DNA, the CDR3 is TGTGCCAGCAGTCCTCTAACTAGCGGGAGTCTGGAGACCCTGTACTTC.

Here the CDR3 reads CASTPREAGRGPAGYTF. The CDR3 region has the DNA TGTGCCAGCACCCCAAGGGAAGCGGGCAGGGGGCCGGCTGGCTACACCTTC. The rearrangement joins TRBV7-9 to TRBJ1-2; 8 bases line up with TRBD1. In germline, CDR1 is SEHNR, CDR2 FQNEAQ (reference sequence). V lost 7 bases to trimming and J lost 7 bases; unmatched junction nucleotides: 20. CDR3 length equals 17 residues.